This entry lists 13 T cell receptor beta chains sequenced from one sample in a study of T cell repertoires in cytomegalovirus infection (dated by TCRdb to between 2018 and 2020). Sequencing relied on an Illumina HiSeq 1500. In-frame beta chains were kept once TCRdb had trimmed the public reads at Q25 with fastp and called clones with MiXCR. All rows with the same CDR3 protein become a single entry with the most common DNA and genes. This sample is represented by 200,000 or so distinct CDR3 sequences; about 30% of them were singletons. Clones ranked in the top ten supply approximately 30% of the sample. The sample comprised PBMCs. Receptors originate from a human donor in good health (CMV status not recorded). Some clones in this sample may be carry-over from other donors' samples.

This clonotype was counted between two and nine times. V usage is TRBV12-3 or TRBV12-4 and J usage is TRBJ2-2; D is possibly TRBD2 (6 bases). This CDR3 has 13 residues. The V end lost 3 bases, the J end lost 7 bases, and 9 bases lay between the germline ends. Here the CDR3 reads CASSFSGHGELFF. The CDR3 nucleotides are TGTGCCAGCAGTTTCAGCGGGCACGGGGAGCTGTTTTTT.

In this sample, this clonotype turned up a few times. V gene TRBV7-9 combines with J gene TRBJ2-1, with 7 bases matching TRBD1. CDR3 length: 16 residues. V lost 5 bases to trimming and J lost 0 bases; unmatched junction nucleotides: 7. Per germline, CDR1 SEHNR and CDR2 FQNEAQ (reference sequence). In nucleotides, the CDR3 is TGTGCCAGCAGCGGACACAGGGGTAGCTCCTACAATGAGCAGTTCTTC. Amino acid sequence: CASSGHRGSSYNEQFF. Based on the CDR3 plus reference TRBV7-9 and TRBJ2-1, the full variable domain is DTGVSQNPRHKITKRGQNVTFRCDPISEHNRLYWYRQTLGQGPEFLTYFQNEAQLEKSRLLSDRFSAERPKGSFSTLEIQRTEQGDSAMYLCASSGHRGSSYNEQFFGPGTRLTVL.

V usage is TRBV6-2 or TRBV6-3 and J usage is TRBJ2-3; D is perhaps TRBD2 (7 bases). Trimming took off 3 bases at V and 5 bases at J, with 24 bases between the two ends. CDR3 length equals 18 residues. Germline V gene data show CDR1 as MNHEY and CDR2 as SVGEGT. CDR3 amino acids: CASSYPTWARGAVDTQYF. For the CDR3, the DNA is TGTGCCAGCAGTTATCCCACGTGGGCCCGGGGGGCCGTAGATACGCAGTATTTT.

This clonotype showed up just a few times. CDR3 sequence (DNA): TGTGCCAGCAGCTCATACTCGAGGAGACAGGGGAGGGGAAGGTTAAATGAGCAGTTCTTC. Translated: CASSSYSRRQGRGRLNEQFF. The chain employs TRBV13 and TRBJ2-1; D possibly corresponds to TRBD1 (8 bases). CDR1 and CDR2 from the germline V gene are PRHDT and FYEKMQ (reference sequence). The V and J ends lost 4 bases and 7 bases respectively, with 32 bases between them. This CDR3 is built from 20 residues.

The chain links TRBV29-1 to TRBJ2-7; D unclear. This CDR3 has 13 amino acids. CDR1 SQVTM and CDR2 ANQGSEA come from the germline V gene. V was clipped by 3 bases and J by 3 bases, with 12 bases between them. Here the CDR3 reads CSVDTPGSYEQYF. The CDR3 DNA sequence: TGCAGCGTTGACACCCCTGGCAGCTACGAGCAGTACTTC.

This chain connects TRBV19 to TRBJ2-1, with unresolved D. Germline assignment: CDR1 LNHDA and CDR2 SQIVND (reference sequence). The CDR3 length is 14 residues. With 9 bases removed from V and 1 base from J, the gap between germline ends came to 13 bases. Here the CDR3 DNA reads TGTGCCAGCCGCCTACGGGCTTCCTACAATGAGCAGTTCTTC. Translation gives CASRLRASYNEQFF. Combining the CDR3 with reference TRBV19 and TRBJ2-1 gives the whole variable domain DGGITQSPKYLFRKEGQNVTLSCEQNLNHDAMYWYRQDPGQGLRLIYYSQIVNDFQKGDIAEGYSVSREKKESFPLTVTSAQKNPTAFYLCASRLRASYNEQFFGPGTRLTVL.

The chain uses TRBV6-5 and TRBJ2-1; a weak D match, TRBD2 (6 bases). CDR1 MNHEY and CDR2 SVGAGI come from the germline V gene. Trimming removed 5 bases from V and 6 bases from J, with 11 bases in between. This CDR3 is 13 amino acids long. The CDR3 loop reads CASSPRGSNEQFF. The CDR3 coding sequence is TGTGCCAGCAGTCCCCGGGGGTCCAATGAGCAGTTCTTC.

Details on this clonotype: A read error is likely, as this CDR3 ends without the conserved phenylalanine or tryptophan. The DNA is omitted, as the CDR3 cannot be located on it reliably, and the CDR3 follows TCRdb's listing. The chain is built from TRBV5-3 and TRBJ1-1. TRBV5-3 is an open reading frame, and its role is uncertain. A total of 10 residues make up the CDR3, ends included. CDR3 amino acids: CARSSDESPA.

This chain uses TRBV18 with TRBJ2-5; 7 bases match TRBD1. The V and J ends lost 1 base and 3 bases, in that order; junction bases with no gene match: 5. CDR3 length: 15 amino acids. CDR1 KGHSH and CDR2 LQKENI come from the germline V gene. This CDR3 reads CASSPQYGTEETQYF. The DNA for the CDR3 is TGTGCCAGCTCACCACAGTACGGGACAGAAGAGACCCAGTACTTC.

The chain is built from TRBV29-1 and TRBJ2-1; D remains ambiguous. CDR1 is SQVTM and CDR2 is ANQGSEA in the germline V gene. The V end lost 1 base, the J end lost 2 bases, and 18 bases lay between the germline ends. The CDR3 totals 17 residues. CDR3 loop: CSVEGGPLTQAYNEQFF. The CDR3 DNA reads as TGCAGCGTTGAAGGCGGACCGCTCACCCAAGCCTACAATGAGCAGTTCTTC.

The rearrangement links TRBV20-1 to TRBJ2-7; weak D call: TRBD2 (6 bases). V lost 2 bases and J 2 bases, leaving 7 bases between the germline ends. Germline V gene lookup returns CDR1 DFQATT and CDR2 SNEGSKA (reference sequence). The CDR3 runs 12 residues. The CDR3 DNA is TGCAGTGCTAGATCGGGGGCCTACGAGCAGTACTTC. Protein sequence: CSARSGAYEQYF.

This chain connects TRBV12-3 or TRBV12-4 to TRBJ1-4; a possible D gene is TRBD1 (5 bases). The CDR3 covers 16 residues. V was cut by 3 bases and J by 2 bases, with 13 bases left in between. CDR3 coding DNA: TGTGCCAGCAGTTTGGGGGGTCCAGGGACTAATGAAAAACTGTTTTTT. It yields the protein CASSLGGPGTNEKLFF.

CDR3: CASSLRRSSYEQYF. CDR3 DNA sequence: TGTGCCAGCAGCCTACGGAGAAGCTCCTACGAGCAGTACTTC. The V and J genes are TRBV12-3 or TRBV12-4 and TRBJ2-7; no clear D gene. V was trimmed by 6 bases and J by 0 bases, leaving 12 bases between them. This CDR3 is built from 14 residues.